Sequencing of this T cell receptor (beta chain) was carried out in a study of post-analysis software for immune sequencing data. Regarding this clonotype: Antigen: not known.

General observations from the study: In patients, TRBV5-6, TRBV5-1 and TRBV20-1 belonged to roughly 5 TRBV segments found more frequently than in controls.

The CDR3 sequence is 13 residues long. V was pared by 4 bases and J by 4 bases, with 14 bases between. Germline V gives CDR1 DFQATT, CDR2 SNEGSKA (reference sequence). Presence of unique molecular identifiers characterized the TCR beta cDNA libraries. Each CDR3 protein gets one entry after TCRdb re-called the PCR reads with MiXCR. The sample yields roughly 800,000 distinct CDR3 sequences, under 60% seen once. Sequences were obtained from blood. The receptor comes from a girl aged 10 to 17 with multiple sclerosis. The chain recombines TRBV20-1 with TRBJ2-7; a weak D match, TRBD2 (6 bases). This CDR3 is CSAIPTRQYEQYF. CDR3 DNA sequence: TGCAGTGCTATACCGACTAGGCAATACGAGCAGTACTTC.